These T cell receptor beta chains were read from a single sample in a study of CD8+CD57+ T cells in acquired aplastic anemia. In TCRdb, the reads were re-called with MiXCR into one record per CDR3 protein. The profile shows around 150,000 distinct CDR3 sequences, around 48% of them singletons. Source material: sorted CD4+, CD8+, or CD8+CD57+ T cells (not recorded which) from PBMCs. These receptors originate from a human donor with aplastic anemia. Each CDR3 is given without its conserved first and last residue.

V | CDR3
TRBV2 | ASSERLAGFHPGANVLT
TRBV7-8 | ASSLREREAF
TRBV15 | ATSRDPGVNTEAF
TRBV20-1 | SALFEGTNSPLH
TRBV2 | ASSEATGNYGYT
TRBV6-5 | ASTSGGADTQY
TRBV18 | ASSPLPAETYEQY
TRBV7-6 | ASSSRGGGYEQY
TRBV12-5 | ASALGGSSNTGELF
TRBV7-8 | ASSLEGMGALTYEQY
TRBV12-3/TRBV12-4 | ASSLTGGDEKLF
TRBV20-1 | SALQNYEQY
TRBV2 | ASSEAPGLGTDTQY
TRBV18 | ASSRQGKNTGELF
TRBV7-9 | ASSLGGGSPPDTQY
TRBV7-8 | ASSNPPQETQY
TRBV19 | ASRGTGPYEQY
TRBV9 | ASSVEIGLQGVNYGYT
TRBV11-2 | ASSLDRGTVNNEQF
TRBV4-1 | ASSQNLWEDTNSYEQY
TRBV19 | ASSGRENTYEQY
TRBV27 | ASSPGTSGSTDTQY
TRBV15 | ATSGELNPYEQY
TRBV25-1 | ASSVGGGETQY
TRBV7-3 | ASSQSGDASYEQY
TRBV19 | ASSMRTSGAIPSYEQY
TRBV2 | ASSLFSAGNSPLH
TRBV3-1 | ASSQWGGIESHTEAF
TRBV24-1 | ATSDLTGNEQF